The clone carrying this T cell receptor beta chain was detected many times. Its cognate antigen is unknown. This sample was included in a study of identical twins. Study-level findings and limits: Conclusions came from cross-sectional statistical analysis, not from following the same donors. Clonotypes of the beta chain that were abundant in cord blood carried fewer insertions (memory repertoires showed none). Models underestimated out-of-frame TCR alpha sharing in monozygotic twins.

TCRdb independently ran MiXCR on the 5' RACE reads; one entry per CDR3 protein. The table has approximately 680,000 distinct CDR3 sequences, roughly 6.6% seen once. CDR3 length: 15 amino acids. The ends lost 5 bases at V and 4 bases at J; junction bases unmatched: 8. Germline assignment: CDR1 MNHEY and CDR2 SMNVEV (reference sequence). These data were also filed under a second study, of yellow fever vaccine responses in identical twins. That paper adds: Reportedly, the response of twins' T cells to the vaccine seemed partly convergent, partly personalized.

Sequences were obtained from PBMCs. The chain carries TRBV27 and TRBJ2-1; 7 bases are a match to TRBD2. The source of this sequence is a woman aged 18 to 35 in good health. The CDR3: CASSTGASGYNEQFF. CDR3 nucleotides: TGTGCCAGCAGTACCGGGGCTAGCGGTTACAATGAGCAGTTCTTC.